This T cell receptor (beta chain) was sequenced during a study of blood T cells in healthy people across ages. Study-level findings and limits: Older individuals had lower TCR beta diversity per million T cells (the decline was roughly linear). Without sorted subsets, naive and antigen-experienced compartments could not be conclusively compared.

The second PCR ran roughly 7 to 11 cycles with a sample-barcoded 5' primer and J-beta primers. Each cDNA molecule, via a template-switch adaptor with 12 random nucleotides, was tagged. Each CDR3 protein is one row after TCRdb ran MiXCR on the 5' RACE reads. The repertoire holds 450,000 to 600,000 distinct CDR3 sequences, with about 28% as singletons. The V gene's germline CDR1 is SQVTM and CDR2 ANQGSEA. This CDR3 contains 13 residues. Comments on this clonotype: The antigen is not known.

These data were also reused for a study on T cells of mothers and their children.

The receptor was isolated from a boy younger than 10 in good health. The source material was blood. The chain combines TRBV29-1 with TRBJ2-5, with 8 bases aligning to TRBD1. The J call may be incorrect, as the DNA end agrees better with TRBJ2-1. The CDR3 spells CSVGTGLGSEQFF. CDR3 nucleotides: TGCAGCGTTGGGACAGGGTTAGGCAGTGAGCAGTTCTTC.